These T cell receptor beta chains were read from a single sample in a study of PD-1 blockade in classical Hodgkin lymphoma. The data were produced by immunoSEQ multiplex PCR, yet TCRdb's version contains in-frame clones alone and is incomplete. Of approximately 100,000 clones in the sample, roughly 90% were seen once. The starting material was peripheral blood mononuclear cells (PBMCs), obtained at baseline. The receptor set was obtained from a human donor with classical Hodgkin lymphoma. CDR3s include the opening cysteine and the closing phenylalanine or tryptophan. A D gene is named only where the DNA matches it firmly. The size of a clone is reported for some rows only, either as once, few or many, or as a class for expanded clones.

clone_size	v_call	j_call	d_call	cdr3_aa	cdr3_nt
NA	TRBV2	TRBJ2-5	NA	CASRKSQTGETQYF	TGTGCCAGCAGAAAGAGCCAAACGGGAGAGACCCAGTACTTC
NA	TRBV5-6	TRBJ1-2	NA	CASSLLTLDSGYTF	TGTGCCAGCAGCTTGTTAACCCTAGACAGTGGCTACACCTTC
NA	TRBV15	TRBJ1-5	TRBD1	CATSSRGQGGRASGQPQHF	TGTGCCACCAGCAGTAGGGGACAGGGGGGAAGGGCTAGTGGTCAGCCCCAGCATTTT
NA	TRBV5-6	TRBJ2-7	TRBD2	CASSLPSGGGYEQYF	TGTGCCAGCAGCTTGCCTAGCGGGGGGGGATACGAGCAGTACTTC
once	TRBV12-5	TRBJ2-1	TRBD2	CASGFPGEGTNNEQFF	TGTGCTAGTGGTTTTCCGGGGGAGGGGACCAACAATGAGCAGTTCTTC
NA	TRBV6-4	TRBJ1-1	NA	CASSDPVRVPGTEAFF	TGTGCCAGCAGTGACCCCGTGCGGGTCCCGGGCACTGAAGCTTTCTTT
NA	TRBV7-9	TRBJ2-7	TRBD1	CASSSKTPGQGIYEQYF	TGTGCCAGCAGCTCTAAAACCCCGGGACAGGGTATTTACGAGCAGTACTTC
NA	TRBV1	TRBJ2-3	NA	CTSAGVRGRTDTQYF	TGCACCAGCGCGGGGGTGCGGGGACGCACAGATACGCAGTATTTT
NA	TRBV4-1	TRBJ2-5	NA	CASSPPRGSGETQYF	TGCGCCAGCAGCCCTCCCCGAGGGAGTGGGGAGACCCAGTACTTC
NA	TRBV18	TRBJ2-6	NA	CASSPLPGGNPSGANVLTF	TGTGCCAGCTCACCACTCCCCGGGGGCAATCCGTCTGGGGCCAACGTCCTGACTTTC
NA	TRBV2	TRBJ1-3	TRBD1	CASYSKRPGTGSGNTIYF	TGTGCCAGCTACTCCAAGCGTCCCGGGACAGGCTCTGGAAACACCATATATTTT
NA	TRBV18	TRBJ2-3	TRBD2	CASSPGLAGVNGGADTQYF	TGTGCCAGCTCACCGGGGCTAGCGGGAGTAAATGGCGGCGCAGATACGCAGTATTTT
NA	TRBV7-3	TRBJ1-1	TRBD1	CASSSRTGTGRTEAFF	TGTGCCAGCAGCTCACGAACCGGGACAGGGAGGACTGAAGCTTTCTTT
few	TRBV7-9	TRBJ2-3	NA	CASSPALGSTDTQYF	TGTGCCAGCAGCCCAGCTCTAGGGAGCACAGATACGCAGTATTTT
NA	TRBV29-1	TRBJ2-6	NA	CSVFTPKSSGANVLTF	TGCAGCGTGTTTACACCAAAAAGCTCTGGGGCCAACGTCCTGACTTTC
NA	TRBV19	TRBJ2-7	TRBD2	CASTPSGSGRVSYEQYF	TGTGCCAGTACCCCCTCAGGCAGCGGGAGGGTTTCCTACGAGCAGTACTTC
NA	TRBV12-5	TRBJ1-2	NA	CASALASGNGYTF	TGTGCTAGTGCCCTGGCCTCAGGGAATGGCTACACCTTC